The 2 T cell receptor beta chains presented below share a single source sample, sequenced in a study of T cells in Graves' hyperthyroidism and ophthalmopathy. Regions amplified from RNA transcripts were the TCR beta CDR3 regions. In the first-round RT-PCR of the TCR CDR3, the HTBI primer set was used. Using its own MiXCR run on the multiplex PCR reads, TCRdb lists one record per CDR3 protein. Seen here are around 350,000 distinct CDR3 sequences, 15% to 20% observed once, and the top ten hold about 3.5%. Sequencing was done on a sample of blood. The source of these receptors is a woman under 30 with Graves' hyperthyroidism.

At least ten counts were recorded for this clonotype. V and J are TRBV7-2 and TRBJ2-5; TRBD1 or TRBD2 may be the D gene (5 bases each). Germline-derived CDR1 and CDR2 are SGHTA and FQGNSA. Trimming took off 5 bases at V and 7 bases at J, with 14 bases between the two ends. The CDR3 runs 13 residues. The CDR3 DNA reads TGTGCCAGCAGCCACGGGATTCAGGGGACCCAGTACTTC. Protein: CASSHGIQGTQYF.

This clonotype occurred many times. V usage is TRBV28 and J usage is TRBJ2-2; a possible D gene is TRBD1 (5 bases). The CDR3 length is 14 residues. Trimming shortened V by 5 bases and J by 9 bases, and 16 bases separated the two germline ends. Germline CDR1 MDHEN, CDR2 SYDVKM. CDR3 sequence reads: CASSEGFRVRELFF. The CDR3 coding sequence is TGTGCCAGCAGTGAAGGTTTCAGGGTCCGGGAGCTGTTTTTT.